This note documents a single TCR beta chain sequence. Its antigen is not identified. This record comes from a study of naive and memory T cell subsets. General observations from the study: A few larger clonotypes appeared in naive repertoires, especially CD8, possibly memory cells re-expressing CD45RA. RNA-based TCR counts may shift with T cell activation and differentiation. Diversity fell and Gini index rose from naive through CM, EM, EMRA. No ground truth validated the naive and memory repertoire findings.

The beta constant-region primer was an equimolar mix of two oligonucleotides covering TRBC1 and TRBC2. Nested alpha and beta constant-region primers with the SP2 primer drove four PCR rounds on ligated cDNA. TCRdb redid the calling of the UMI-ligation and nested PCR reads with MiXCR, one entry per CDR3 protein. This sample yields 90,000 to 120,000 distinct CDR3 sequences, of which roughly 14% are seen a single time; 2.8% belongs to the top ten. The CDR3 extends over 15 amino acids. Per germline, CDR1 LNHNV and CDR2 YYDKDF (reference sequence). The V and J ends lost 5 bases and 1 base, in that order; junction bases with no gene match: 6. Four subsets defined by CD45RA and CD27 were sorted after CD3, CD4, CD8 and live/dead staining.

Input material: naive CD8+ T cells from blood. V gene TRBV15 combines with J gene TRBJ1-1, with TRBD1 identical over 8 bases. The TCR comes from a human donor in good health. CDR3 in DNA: TGTGCCACCAGCGCCGTAGGACAGGGGAACACTGAAGCTTTCTTT. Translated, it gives CATSAVGQGNTEAFF.